Listed below are T cell receptor beta chains from one sample, sequenced in a study of blood T cell repertoires in COVID-19. The data were produced by immunoSEQ multiplex PCR, yet TCRdb's version contains in-frame clones alone and is incomplete. The profile shows 150,000 to 200,000 clones, 70% to 90% of them singletons. Sample: peripheral blood. All receptors come from a man between 65 and 79 years old with active or convalescent COVID-19. Each CDR3 is given with its conserved first and last residue. A D gene is named only where the DNA matches it firmly.

d_call,j_call,v_call,cdr3_aa
TRBD1,TRBJ2-1,TRBV5-1,CASSLRDRGLQEQFF
-,TRBJ2-7,TRBV6-2/TRBV6-3,CASSYSNRAGEQYF
TRBD2,TRBJ2-1,TRBV7-9,CATTSGVYNEQFF
-,TRBJ2-7,TRBV12-3/TRBV12-4,CASRPGTFYEQYF
-,TRBJ1-2,TRBV30,CAWSAQGDGYTF
-,TRBJ1-1,TRBV6-5,CASSYSGGNTEAFF
TRBD1,TRBJ2-7,TRBV11-2,CASKPAGTGASEQYF
TRBD1,TRBJ2-1,TRBV2,CASSVLTGGSNEQFF
TRBD1,TRBJ1-2,TRBV6-5,CASRLRDSDYGYTF
TRBD1,TRBJ2-5,TRBV5-8,CASSSGTGTSYF
-,TRBJ2-1,TRBV9,CASSVGQGNNEQFF
-,TRBJ1-1,TRBV5-1,CASSLDPGVNTEAFF
-,TRBJ2-1,TRBV6-4,CASRQEHGTLWQFF
TRBD1,TRBJ1-2,TRBV28,CATYRDMTGWPYGYTF
TRBD2,TRBJ2-1,TRBV6-2/TRBV6-3,CASSYSVAGGHMNEQFF
TRBD2,TRBJ2-1,TRBV4-1,CASSQGRLAGYNEQFF